Listed here are 29 T cell receptor beta chains from one sample, sequenced in a study of beta chain features in type 1 diabetes. The sequenced template was cDNA made from the entire isolated RNA. Clones were read by immunoSEQ multiplex PCR, and TCRdb kept only the in-frame ones, dropping some. The data contain over 300,000 clones, roughly 8% of them seen just once; the ten biggest clones take up approximately 0.47%. Sequencing used central memory CD4+ T cells from blood. The receptors were sampled from a woman aged 18 to 35 in good health.

The chain recombines TRBV4-3 with TRBJ1-4, with D possibly matching TRBD1 (6 bases). Between the trimmed V and J ends, which lost 0 bases and 12 bases, there was a span of 20 bases. The CDR3 runs 16 residues. CDR1 LGHNA and CDR2 YSLEER come from the germline V gene. The CDR3 DNA reads as TGCGCCAGCAGCCAAGATCCCCGGGACAAATTTGGGGAACTGTTTTTT. It specifies CASSQDPRDKFGELFF.

This clone was counted ten times or more. V usage is TRBV18 and J usage is TRBJ2-2; D gene unclear. V dropped 2 bases and J dropped 5 bases, with 0 bases sitting between them. Germline values: CDR1 KGHSH, CDR2 LQKENI. The CDR3 has 11 amino acids. The CDR3 protein is CASSPTGELFF. In DNA, the CDR3 is TGTGCCAGCTCACCAACCGGGGAGCTGTTTTTT.

In this sample, this clone turned up many times. J is TRBJ2-3 and V is TRBV10-3; D gene ambiguous. Germline V lookup: CDR1 ENHRY, CDR2 SYGVKD. The CDR3 is made up of 13 amino acids. The ends were cut back, 9 bases at V and 11 bases at J, with 21 bases in the middle. The CDR3 sequence: CAITAESGSGQYF. The DNA of the CDR3 is TGTGCCATTACGGCAGAGTCAGGAAGTGGGCAGTATTTT.

This clone occurred a few times. The chain uses TRBV27 and TRBJ2-7; 9 nucleotides match TRBD1. The trim removed 5 bases at V and 4 bases at J, leaving 9 bases unmatched. There are 15 residues in the CDR3. The V gene's germline CDR1 is MNHEY and CDR2 SMNVEV (reference sequence). CDR3 coding DNA: TGTGCCAGCAGTCGAAAGGGACAGGGATATTACGAGCAGTACTTC. Protein: CASSRKGQGYYEQYF.

There are many counts of this clone. The chain uses TRBV7-9 and TRBJ2-6; D not resolved. V was pared by 5 bases and J by 2 bases, with 4 bases between. The CDR3 sequence is 13 residues long. The germline V gene encodes CDR1 SEHNR and CDR2 FQNEAQ (reference sequence). CDR3 region: CASSTTGANVLTF. The CDR3 DNA follows: TGTGCCAGCAGCACGACTGGGGCCAACGTCCTGACTTTC.

This clone was picked up a small number of times. This chain connects TRBV29-1 to TRBJ1-1; weak D call: TRBD1 (5 bases). V was clipped by 3 bases and J by 4 bases, with 12 bases between them. CDR1 is SQVTM and CDR2 is ANQGSEA in the germline V gene. This CDR3 has 13 residues. CDR3 DNA sequence: TGCAGCGTTGAGGGGGAATTGGGCACTGAAGCTTTCTTT. Protein: CSVEGELGTEAFF.

This sequence joins TRBV5-1 and TRBJ2-7; 11 bases fit TRBD2. Germline-derived CDR1 and CDR2 are SGHRS and YFSETQ. J was trimmed by 4 bases and V by 4 bases; bases with no gene match: 13. The CDR3 length is 17 residues. CDR3 DNA: TGCGCCAGCAGCCTAACCGTCACACTAGCGGGAGTGTACGAGCAGTACTTC. Its translation: CASSLTVTLAGVYEQYF.

As to this clone: A read error may produce the germline difference seen at one junction end. V is TRBV7-9 and J is TRBJ2-5; D remains unclear. The CDR3 is made up of 16 amino acids. CDR1 and CDR2 from the germline V gene are SEHNR and FQNEAQ (reference sequence). The chain's CDR3 is CASSLSRGSPLETQYF. CDR3 in DNA: TGCGCCAGCAGCCTTTCCCGCGGCTCCCCCCTAGAGACCCAGTACTTC. The full variable domain, with the rest looked up from reference TRBV7-9 and TRBJ2-5, is DTGVSQNPRHKITKRGQNVTFRCDPISEHNRLYWYRQTLGQGPEFLTYFQNEAQLEKSRLLSDRFSAERPKGSFSTLEIQRTEQGDSAMYLCASSLSRGSPLETQYFGPGTRLLVL.

This clone was seen a handful of times. The chain employs TRBV4-3 and TRBJ2-3; the match to TRBD2 covers 11 bases. The length of the CDR3 is 16 residues. Germline CDR1 and CDR2: LGHNA and YSLEER. V was pared by 2 bases and J by 4 bases, with 5 bases of the junction left unmatched. The CDR3 DNA reads TGCGCCAGCAGCCAAATCCTAGCGGGAGGACCAGATACGCAGTATTTT. The encoded protein is CASSQILAGGPDTQYF.

The genes are TRBV4-2 and TRBJ2-1; 12 nucleotides align to TRBD2. V lost 2 bases and J lost 0; bases outside the gene matches: 11. This CDR3 region has 20 residues. CDR1 and CDR2 from the germline V gene are LGHNA and YNFKEQ. The chain's CDR3 is CASSQNKGLAGHSSYNEQFF. For the CDR3, the DNA is TGTGCCAGCAGCCAAAACAAGGGACTAGCGGGCCACAGCTCCTACAATGAGCAGTTCTTC.

This clone was picked up a small number of times. V usage is TRBV7-9 and J usage is TRBJ1-3; D gene unclear. From germline, CDR1 is SEHNR and CDR2 FQNEAQ (reference sequence). CDR3 length: 16 residues. V gave up 5 bases and J gave up 0 bases, with 14 bases separating them. The CDR3 reads CASSDIVSGSGNTIYF. CDR3 coding DNA: TGTGCCAGCAGCGACATAGTTTCCGGCTCTGGAAACACCATATATTTT.

This clone occurred a few times. The CDR3 sequence is CASSSTSGRGRPKNIQYF. The CDR3, as DNA: TGTGCCAGCAGCTCGACTAGCGGGAGAGGTCGTCCCAAAAACATTCAGTACTTC. J is TRBJ2-4 and V is TRBV11-2; 12 bases are a match to TRBD2. Looked up from germline, CDR1 is SGHAT and CDR2 is FQNNGV. CDR3 length: 18 amino acids. V lost 4 bases to trimming and J lost 2 bases; unmatched junction nucleotides: 9.

This clone appeared a few times. The gene calls are TRBV15 and TRBJ2-3; 16 bases map to TRBD2. CDR1 and CDR2 from the germline V gene are LNHNV and YYDKDF (reference sequence). The CDR3 is made up of 21 amino acids. The junction had 17 bases not matched to a gene; V was cut back by 6 bases and J by 2 bases. CDR3 in DNA: TGTGCCACCAGGGCCCAAGGCCCGGGACTAGCGGGAGGGACCCTCACAGATACGCAGTATTTT. This encodes CATRAQGPGLAGGTLTDTQYF.

In this sample, this clone turned up many times. The genes are TRBV5-6 and TRBJ1-2, with D hard to call. Per the germline V gene, CDR1 is SGHDT and CDR2 is YYEEEE. Trimming left V 1 base short and J 0 bases short, with 13 bases between. The CDR3 is made up of 16 amino acids. This CDR3 reads CASSLLGQRANYGYTF. CDR3 DNA: TGTGCCAGCAGCTTGTTGGGTCAGAGAGCTAACTATGGCTACACCTTC.

The chain recombines TRBV7-3 with TRBJ2-3; 7 bases are shared with TRBD2. J lost 0 bases, V lost 5 bases, and 17 bases had no gene match. The CDR3 loop spans 19 amino acids. The V gene's germline CDR1 is SGHTA and CDR2 FQGTGA. The CDR3 DNA sequence: TGTGCCAGCAGCCCCTTTTTCGGGAGGAGGGATACTAGCACAGATACGCAGTATTTT. As protein: CASSPFFGRRDTSTDTQYF.

The table lists this clone with a few counts. For the CDR3, the DNA is TGTGCCAGCAGTGGACTAGCACGAGAGACCCAGTACTTC. Translating gives CASSGLARETQYF. The V call is TRBV28, the J call TRBJ2-5; 8 bases agree with TRBD2. The J segment lost 4 bases and the V segment lost 5 bases, leaving 3 bases of the junction unmatched. CDR3 size: 13 residues. Germline CDR1 is MDHEN and CDR2 is SYDVKM.

This clone was seen a few times. The chain employs TRBV4-1 and TRBJ2-3, with D perhaps matching TRBD2 (5 bases). Deletions cut 0 bases from V and 4 bases from J, with 20 bases between. Per the germline V gene, CDR1 is MGHRA and CDR2 is YSYEKL. The CDR3 has 18 amino acids. CDR3 amino acids: CASSQEFVGLAHADTQYF. The CDR3 region has the DNA TGCGCCAGCAGCCAAGAGTTCGTCGGGCTAGCCCATGCAGATACGCAGTATTTT.

The rearrangement links TRBV4-2 to TRBJ2-5, with D possibly being TRBD2 (5 bases). The DNA end is more similar to TRBJ2-7, so the J call may be wrong. The CDR3 extends over 13 amino acids. Germline CDR1 and CDR2: LGHNA and YNFKEQ. This CDR3 reads CASSQARAGEQYF. The CDR3, as DNA: TGTGCCAGCAGCCAAGCGCGGGCAGGCGAGCAGTACTTC.

In its sample, this clone was seen a few times. The chain has TRBV4-2 and TRBJ2-7; 9 bases map to TRBD1. This CDR3 has 14 residues. The junction had 7 bases not matched to a gene; V was cut back by 5 bases and J by 5 bases. Germline assignment: CDR1 LGHNA and CDR2 YNFKEQ. CDR3 region: CASSTRQGDHEQYF. In DNA form, the CDR3 reads TGTGCCAGCAGCACCAGACAGGGGGACCACGAGCAGTACTTC.

The sample holds many counts of this clone. V is TRBV25-1 and J is TRBJ2-1; TRBD2 agrees at 11 bases. Germline-derived CDR1 and CDR2 are MGHDK and SYGVNS. Trimming removed 4 bases from V and 9 bases from J; junction bases left unmatched: 5. CDR3 size: 14 residues. CDR3 sequence (DNA): TGTGCCAGCAGTGGGCTAGCGGGAGGTGCTGAGCAGTTCTTC. Its translation: CASSGLAGGAEQFF.

This clone was seen only a few times. Distinct nucleotide sequences in the sample also encode this CDR3. This rearrangement joins TRBV18 to TRBJ2-3; 8 positions match TRBD1. The germline V gene has CDR1 KGHSH and CDR2 LQKENI. CDR3 length: 14 residues. The trim removed 6 bases at V and 0 bases at J, leaving 2 bases unmatched. The CDR3 DNA reads TGTGCCAGCTCGCGACAGGGGAGCACAGATACGCAGTATTTT. Translating it yields CASSRQGSTDTQYF. The full variable domain, rest sourced from reference TRBV18 and TRBJ2-3, is NAGVMQNPRHLVRRRGQEARLRCSPMKGHSHVYWYRQLPEEGLKFMVYLQKENIIDESGMPKERFSAEFPKEGPSILRIQQVVRGDSAAYFCASSRQGSTDTQYFGPGTRLTVL.

The chain couples TRBV5-1 to TRBJ2-1; 16 bases are shared with TRBD2. Germline-derived CDR1 and CDR2 are SGHRS and YFSETQ. CDR3 size: 19 residues. J gave up 8 bases and V 4 bases, and 15 bases lay outside the gene matches. The CDR3, as DNA: TGCGCCAGCAGCAACGCTCCCGGGACTAGCGGGAGGGCCAGGGATGAGCAGTTCTTC. Translated, it gives CASSNAPGTSGRARDEQFF.

This clone was picked up many times. The rearrangement joins TRBV15 to TRBJ2-3; D ambiguous. CDR3 length equals 16 residues. The V gene's germline CDR1 is LNHNV and CDR2 YYDKDF (reference sequence). Trimming shortened V by 0 bases and J by 0 bases, and 10 bases separated the two germline ends. The CDR3 protein is CATSRDRARSTDTQYF. In DNA, the CDR3 is TGTGCCACCAGCAGAGATCGTGCCAGAAGCACAGATACGCAGTATTTT.

This clone was found a few times. This sequence joins TRBV5-1 and TRBJ2-3; perhaps D is TRBD1 or TRBD2 (6 bases each). Germline V CDR1 and CDR2: SGHRS, YFSETQ. The CDR3 is 16 amino acids. V lost 4 bases, J lost 2 bases, and 17 bases lay in between. CDR3 amino acids: CASSAGQRVSTDTQYF. The CDR3 bases are TGCGCCAGCAGCGCGGGACAACGGGTTTCCACAGATACGCAGTATTTT.

The V and J genes are TRBV5-1 and TRBJ2-7; TRBD1 might be the D (5 bases). Germline lookup yields CDR1 SGHRS and CDR2 YFSETQ. This CDR3 is built from 14 residues. V lost 3 bases, J lost 3 bases, and 13 bases lay in between. The CDR3 DNA sequence: TGCGCCAGCAGCTCGAGCCAGGGCTACTACGAGCAGTACTTC. Its protein is CASSSSQGYYEQYF.

This clone showed up just a few times. The chain combines TRBV20-1 with TRBJ1-4; no reliable D call. The CDR3 covers 11 residues. V shed 2 bases and J shed 8 bases, with 6 bases lying between them. Germline V CDR1 and CDR2: DFQATT, SNEGSKA (reference sequence). The CDR3 is CSARSPEKLFF. In DNA form, the CDR3 reads TGCAGTGCTAGATCCCCAGAAAAACTGTTTTTT.

There are many counts of this clone. The chain uses TRBV28 and TRBJ1-2, with D possibly TRBD1 on 6 matching bases. CDR3 length equals 13 residues. CDR1 MDHEN and CDR2 SYDVKM come from the germline V gene. V lost 6 bases and J lost 6, with 14 bases in between. CDR3 coding DNA: TGTGCCAGCAGGTTACAGGGACCCCATGGCTACACCTTC. Its translation is CASRLQGPHGYTF.

This clone was recorded at least ten times. CDR3 loop: CASSRTAGDNEQFF. In DNA form, the CDR3 reads TGCGCCAGCAGCCGGACTGCAGGAGATAATGAGCAGTTCTTC. The chain employs TRBV4-1 and TRBJ2-1; the D gene is possibly TRBD2 (5 bases). The CDR3 consists of 14 residues. Trimming took off 4 bases at V and 7 bases at J, with 14 bases between the two ends. From germline, CDR1 is MGHRA and CDR2 YSYEKL.

This clone showed up just a few times. The J gene is TRBJ2-5, the V gene TRBV27, with 12 bases that match TRBD2. The CDR3 loop spans 16 amino acids. Unmatched junction bases numbered 5, after V lost 5 bases and J lost 1 base. Germline values: CDR1 MNHEY, CDR2 SMNVEV (reference sequence). The CDR3 bases are TGTGCCAGCAGTCCCAGGACTAGCGGGACCCAAGAGACCCAGTACTTC. Translated, it gives CASSPRTSGTQETQYF.